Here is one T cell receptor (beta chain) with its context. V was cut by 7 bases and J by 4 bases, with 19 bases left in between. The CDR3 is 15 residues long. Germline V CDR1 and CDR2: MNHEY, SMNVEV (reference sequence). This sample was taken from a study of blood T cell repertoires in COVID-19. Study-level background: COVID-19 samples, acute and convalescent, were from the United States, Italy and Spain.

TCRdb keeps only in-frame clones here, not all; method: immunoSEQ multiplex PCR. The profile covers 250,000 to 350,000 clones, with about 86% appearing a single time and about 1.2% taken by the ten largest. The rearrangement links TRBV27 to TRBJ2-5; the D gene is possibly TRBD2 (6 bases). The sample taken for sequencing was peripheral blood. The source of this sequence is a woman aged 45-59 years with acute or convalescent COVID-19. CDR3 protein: CASTRLGRGGETQYF. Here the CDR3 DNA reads TGTGCCAGCACCCGACTGGGACGGGGAGGAGAGACCCAGTACTTC.